This TCR beta chain came from a study of read filtering for tumor transcriptome and immune sequencing. For the study at large: Transcriptome libraries were built from DNase-treated RNA. Findings and limits, study-wide: About 82% of IR-seq clonotypes had a single read, yet these held 3.5% to 4.5% of reads.

This clonotype appeared many times. As yet, its antigen is unknown. From germline, CDR1 is WSHSY and CDR2 SAAADI. The CDR3 extends over 15 amino acids. Deletions cut 5 bases from V and 3 bases from J, with 16 bases between. Molecular barcoded adaptors covering alpha/delta and beta/gamma chains were used on around 400 ng RNA. TCRdb re-analysed the reads in MiXCR, keeping a single row per CDR3 protein. This repertoire shows about 23,000 distinct CDR3 sequences, roughly an eighth found once; its top ten account for 66%. This chain uses TRBV10-2 with TRBJ2-5; maybe TRBD2 (6 bases). Specimen: a population of CD138-negative cells sorted from bone marrow. This clonotype was sampled from a donor at least 40 years old with multiple myeloma. CDR3 sequence reads: CASSSPGLKKETQYF. The DNA of the CDR3 is TGCGCCAGCAGTTCACCGGGACTTAAGAAAGAGACCCAGTACTTC.